This T cell receptor (beta chain) was documented in a study of CD8+CD57+ T cells in acquired aplastic anemia (dated by TCRdb to 2016 to 2018). With regard to the full study: On average, sorted CD4+ and CD8+ cells yielded 3.2 ug of extracted DNA, with a range of roughly 0.17 to 30 ug. An average of about 10 million reads for CD4+ cells and roughly 11 million reads for CD8+ cells was obtained from healthy donor samples.

The CDR3 has 16 amino acids, counting the end cysteine and phenylalanine. Of all the DNA, just the CDR3 is kept, 48 bases in frame from base 1. Deletion took 4 bases off V and 4 bases off J, with a span of 20 bases between the germline ends. Sequences MNHNS (CDR1) and SASEGT (CDR2) are obtained from the germline V gene. The study deep-sequenced TCR repertoires of sorted CD4+ and CD8+ blood T cells from severe aplastic anemia patients and healthy subjects. Ficoll-Paque density gradient centrifugation was used to isolate peripheral blood mononuclear cells. Before DNA was extracted, CD4+ and CD8+ T cells were sorted using either FACS or magnetic beads. Study-wide conclusions, independent of this receptor: No significant difference in CD8+ Simpson's diversity was found between patients and healthy controls (P=0.060). Some 30 CD8+ CDR3 sequences were found to be shared between patients and controls, but these sequences appeared to be highly expressed in patients and within the immunodominant clones of the patients.

Genomic DNA was used as template for profiling of TCR beta VDJ combinations and CDR3 sequences. An Illumina HiSeq 2000 was used for TCR repertoire sequencing. The paper's processing steps were these. TRBV/TRBJ rearrangement plots, CDR3 size and DJ length profiles, and Simpson's diversity index were used to evaluate the repertoires. Whichever DNA sequence was most abundant in the deep sequencing data was defined as the immunodominant clone. CDR3 amino acid sequences were checked for sharing between subjects and were compared against published repertoires and the VDJdb database. Clones were called with MiXCR by TCRdb after fastp trimmed the public reads at Q25, and only in-frame beta chains were retained. Rows merge per CDR3 protein into single entries with the most common DNA and genes. The V and J calls and clone size are TCRdb's, not the authors'. For this sample there are under 250,000 distinct CDR3 sequences; roughly 33% appear just once. The top ten hold 1% to 1.3% of the sample.

As regards this clonotype: The target of this receptor is not known. One base away there is no much larger clone; base qualities are not given.

Recombination joined TRBV6-1 with TRBJ2-7; the best D guess is TRBD2, with 5 bases matching. The sequence was collected from a human donor in good health, serving as a control. Source material: sorted CD4+, CD8+, or CD8+CD57+ T cells (not recorded which) from PBMCs. The sequence in DNA is TGTGCCAGCAGTGTCTCATCGGGTGGTAGCGCGTACGAGCAGTACTTC. Translated, this gives CASSVSSGGSAYEQYF.